This T cell receptor (beta chain) was recovered during a study of blood T cell repertoires in COVID-19. At the level of the study: COVID-19 samples collected from the United States, Italy and Spain covered acute and convalescent phases.

The CDR3 is 11 amino acids. Germline CDR1 SGHTA, CDR2 FQGNSA. V lost 5 bases and J lost 5, with 6 bases in between. Authors' data handling: Estimation of nucleated cell counts was performed using reference gene primer amplification. The protocol was immunoSEQ multiplex PCR, while the TCRdb copy is restricted to in-frame clones and leaves out a portion. V and J calls and clone size are as listed in that table; D and trimming were resolved from the DNA. The table records around 130,000 clones, just under 90% of them present only once. The chain is built from TRBV7-2 and TRBJ1-2; D gene uncertain. This receptor was identified in a woman aged 50 to 60 with acute or convalescent COVID-19. Material for sequencing was peripheral blood. CDR3 residues: CASSTRYGYTF. CDR3 DNA: TGTGCCAGCAGCACGCGGTATGGCTACACCTTC.